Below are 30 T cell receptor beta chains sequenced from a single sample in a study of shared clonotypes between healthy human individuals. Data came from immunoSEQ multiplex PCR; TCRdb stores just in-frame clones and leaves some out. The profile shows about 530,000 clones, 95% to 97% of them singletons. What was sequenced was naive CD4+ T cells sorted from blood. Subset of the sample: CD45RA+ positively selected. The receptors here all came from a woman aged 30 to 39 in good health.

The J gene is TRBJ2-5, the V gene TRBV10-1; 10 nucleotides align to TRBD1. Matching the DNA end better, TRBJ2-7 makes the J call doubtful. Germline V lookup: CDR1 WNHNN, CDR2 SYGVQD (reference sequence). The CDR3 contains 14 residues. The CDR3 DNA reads TGCGCCAGCAGTGATTGGGACAGGGGAAACGAGCAGTACTTC. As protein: CASSDWDRGNEQYF.

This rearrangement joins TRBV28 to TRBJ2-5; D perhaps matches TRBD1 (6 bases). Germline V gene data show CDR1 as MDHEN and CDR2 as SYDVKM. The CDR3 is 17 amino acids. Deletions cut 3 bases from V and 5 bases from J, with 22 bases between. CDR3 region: CASSLGVQQGNLETQYF. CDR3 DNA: TGTGCCAGCAGTTTGGGTGTGCAACAGGGAAATTTGGAGACCCAGTACTTC.

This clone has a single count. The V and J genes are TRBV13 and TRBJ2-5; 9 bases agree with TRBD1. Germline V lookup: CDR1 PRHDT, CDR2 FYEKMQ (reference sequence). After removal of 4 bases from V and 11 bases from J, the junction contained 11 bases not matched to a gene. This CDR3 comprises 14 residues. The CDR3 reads CASSYRDREGEQYF. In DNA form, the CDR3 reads TGTGCCAGCAGCTACCGGGACAGGGAAGGGGAGCAGTACTTC. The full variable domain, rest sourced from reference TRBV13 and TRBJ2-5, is AAGVIQSPRHLIKEKRETATLKCYPIPRHDTVYWYQQGPGQDPQFLISFYEKMQSDKGSIPDRFSAQQFSDYHSELNMSSLELGDSALYFCASSYRDREGEQYFGPGTRLLVL.

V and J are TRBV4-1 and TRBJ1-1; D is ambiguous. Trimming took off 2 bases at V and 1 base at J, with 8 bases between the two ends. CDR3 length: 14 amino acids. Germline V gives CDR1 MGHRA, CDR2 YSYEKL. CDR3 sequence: CASSQRKTNTEAFF. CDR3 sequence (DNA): TGCGCCAGCAGCCAAAGGAAGACGAACACTGAAGCTTTCTTT.

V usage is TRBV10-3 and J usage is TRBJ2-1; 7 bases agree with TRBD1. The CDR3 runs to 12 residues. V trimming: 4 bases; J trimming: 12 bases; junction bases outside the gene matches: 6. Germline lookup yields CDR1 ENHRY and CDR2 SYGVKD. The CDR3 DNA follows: TGTGCCATCAGTGGGGGCCCAGGGGGGCAGTTCTTC. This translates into CAISGGPGGQFF.

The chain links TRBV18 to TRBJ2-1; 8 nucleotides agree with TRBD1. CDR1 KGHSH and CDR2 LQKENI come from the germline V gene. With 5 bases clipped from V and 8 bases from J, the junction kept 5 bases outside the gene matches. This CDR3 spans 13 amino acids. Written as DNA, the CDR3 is TGTGCCAGCTCAAAAGACAGGGGCGATGAGCAGTTCTTC. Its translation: CASSKDRGDEQFF.

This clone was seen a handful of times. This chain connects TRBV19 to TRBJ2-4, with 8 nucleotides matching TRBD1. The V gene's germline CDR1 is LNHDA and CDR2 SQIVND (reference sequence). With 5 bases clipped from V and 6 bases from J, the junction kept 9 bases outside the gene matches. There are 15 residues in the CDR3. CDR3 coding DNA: TGTGCCAGTAGTCTGGACAGGGACCGGGGAAACATTCAGTACTTC. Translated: CASSLDRDRGNIQYF.

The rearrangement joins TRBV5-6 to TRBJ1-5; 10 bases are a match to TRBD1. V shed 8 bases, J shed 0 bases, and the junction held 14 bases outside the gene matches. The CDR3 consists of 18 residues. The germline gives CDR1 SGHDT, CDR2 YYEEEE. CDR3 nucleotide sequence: TGTGCCAGTCCACTCCGGGACAGGGGCCCTTATAGCAATCAGCCCCAGCATTTT. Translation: CASPLRDRGPYSNQPQHF.

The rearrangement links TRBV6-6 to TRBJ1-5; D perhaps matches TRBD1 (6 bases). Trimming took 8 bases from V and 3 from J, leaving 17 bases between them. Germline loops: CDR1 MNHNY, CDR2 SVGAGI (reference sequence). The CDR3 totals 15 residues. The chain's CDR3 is CASYGGLVYNQPQHF. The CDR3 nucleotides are TGTGCCAGCTACGGGGGGCTCGTGTACAATCAGCCCCAGCATTTT.

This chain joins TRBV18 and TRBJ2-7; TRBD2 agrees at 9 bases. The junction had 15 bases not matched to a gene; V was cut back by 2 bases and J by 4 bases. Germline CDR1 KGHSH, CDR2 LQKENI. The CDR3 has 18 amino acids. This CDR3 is CASSPVGWLSGRLYEQYF. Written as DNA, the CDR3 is TGTGCCAGCTCACCAGTGGGCTGGTTGAGCGGGAGGTTATACGAGCAGTACTTC.

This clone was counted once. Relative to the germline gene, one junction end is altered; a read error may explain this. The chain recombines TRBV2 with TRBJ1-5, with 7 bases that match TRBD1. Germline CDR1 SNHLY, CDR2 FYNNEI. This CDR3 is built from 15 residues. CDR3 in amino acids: CASCEQGSTNQPQHF. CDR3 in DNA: TGTGCCAGCTGTGAACAGGGGTCTACCAATCAGCCCCAGCATTTT.

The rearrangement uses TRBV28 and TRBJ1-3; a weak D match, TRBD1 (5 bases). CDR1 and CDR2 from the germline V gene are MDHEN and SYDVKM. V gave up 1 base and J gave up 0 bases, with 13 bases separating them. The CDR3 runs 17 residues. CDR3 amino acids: CASSLLTDTASGNTIYF. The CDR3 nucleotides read TGTGCCAGCAGTTTATTGACAGATACCGCCTCTGGAAACACCATATATTTT.

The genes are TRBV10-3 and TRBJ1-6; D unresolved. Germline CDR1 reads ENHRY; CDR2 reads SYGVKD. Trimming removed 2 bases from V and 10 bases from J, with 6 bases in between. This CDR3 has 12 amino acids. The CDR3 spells CAISEGNSPLHF. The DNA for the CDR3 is TGTGCCATCAGTGAGGGCAACTCACCCCTCCACTTT.

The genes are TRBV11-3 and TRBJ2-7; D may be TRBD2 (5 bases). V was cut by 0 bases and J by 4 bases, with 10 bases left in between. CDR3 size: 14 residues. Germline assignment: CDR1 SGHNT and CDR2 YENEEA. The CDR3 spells CASSLDQRGYEQYF. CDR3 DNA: TGTGCCAGCAGCTTAGACCAAAGAGGGTACGAGCAGTACTTC.

Here the CDR3 reads CASSTGVRETQYF. CDR3 bases: TGTGCCAGCAGTACAGGGGTCCGGGAGACCCAGTACTTC. The chain joins TRBV2 to TRBJ2-5; 7 nucleotides align to TRBD1. This CDR3 region has 13 residues. Germline lookup yields CDR1 SNHLY and CDR2 FYNNEI. V was clipped by 5 bases and J by 5 bases; unmatched bases: 5.

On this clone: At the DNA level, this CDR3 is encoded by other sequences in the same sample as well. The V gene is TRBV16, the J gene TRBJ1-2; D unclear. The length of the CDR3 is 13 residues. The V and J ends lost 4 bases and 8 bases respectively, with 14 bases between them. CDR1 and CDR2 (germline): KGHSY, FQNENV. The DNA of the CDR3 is TGTGCCAGCAGCCTCCGGGAGGGCGGCGGCTACACCTTC. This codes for CASSLREGGGYTF.

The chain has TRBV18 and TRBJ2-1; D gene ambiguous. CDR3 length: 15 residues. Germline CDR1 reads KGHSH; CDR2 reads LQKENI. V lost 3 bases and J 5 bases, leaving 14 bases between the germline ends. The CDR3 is CASSPVRLGNNEQFF. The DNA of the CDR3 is TGTGCCAGCTCACCCGTCCGATTGGGGAACAATGAGCAGTTCTTC. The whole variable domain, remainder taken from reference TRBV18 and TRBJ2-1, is NAGVMQNPRHLVRRRGQEARLRCSPMKGHSHVYWYRQLPEEGLKFMVYLQKENIIDESGMPKERFSAEFPKEGPSILRIQQVVRGDSAAYFCASSPVRLGNNEQFFGPGTRLTVL.

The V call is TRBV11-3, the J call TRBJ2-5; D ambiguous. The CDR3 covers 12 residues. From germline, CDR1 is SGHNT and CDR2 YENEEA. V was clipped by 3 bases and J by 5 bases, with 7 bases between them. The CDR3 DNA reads TGTGCCAGCAGCTTGGAAGGGGAGACCCAGTACTTC. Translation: CASSLEGETQYF.

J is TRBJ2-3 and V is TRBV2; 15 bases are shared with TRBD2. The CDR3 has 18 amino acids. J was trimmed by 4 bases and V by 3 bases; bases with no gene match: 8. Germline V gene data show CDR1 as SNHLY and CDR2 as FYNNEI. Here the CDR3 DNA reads TGTGCCAGCAGTGAGGCAGGACTAGCGGGAGGGAGGGCAGATACGCAGTATTTT. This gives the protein CASSEAGLAGGRADTQYF.

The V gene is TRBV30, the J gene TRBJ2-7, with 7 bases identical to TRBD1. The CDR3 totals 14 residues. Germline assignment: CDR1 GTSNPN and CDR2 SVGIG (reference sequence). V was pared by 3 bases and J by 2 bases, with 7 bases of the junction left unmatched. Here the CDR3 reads CAWSVQGRTYEQYF. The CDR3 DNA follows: TGTGCCTGGAGCGTACAGGGGCGGACCTACGAGCAGTACTTC.

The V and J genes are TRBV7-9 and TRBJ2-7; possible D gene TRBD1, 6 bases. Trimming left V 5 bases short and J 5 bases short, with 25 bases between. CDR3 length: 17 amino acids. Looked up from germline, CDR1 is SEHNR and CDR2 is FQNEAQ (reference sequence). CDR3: CASSQTARSDSKNEQYF. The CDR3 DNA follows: TGTGCCAGCAGCCAGACGGCCCGGTCGGACAGCAAAAACGAGCAGTACTTC.

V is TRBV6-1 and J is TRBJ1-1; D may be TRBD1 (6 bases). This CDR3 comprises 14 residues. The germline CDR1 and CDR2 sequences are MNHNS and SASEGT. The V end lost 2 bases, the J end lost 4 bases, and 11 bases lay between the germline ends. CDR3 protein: CASSETTGRTEAFF. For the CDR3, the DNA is TGTGCCAGCAGTGAAACGACAGGCCGCACTGAAGCTTTCTTT.

The CDR3 region is CASSWGTYTGELFF. CDR3 nucleotide sequence: TGTGCCAGCAGTTGGGGCACCTACACCGGGGAGCTGTTTTTT. The chain is built from TRBV28 and TRBJ2-2; TRBD1 might be the D (5 bases). Germline V gene lookup returns CDR1 MDHEN and CDR2 SYDVKM. The CDR3 loop spans 14 amino acids. Deletions cut 4 bases from V and 3 bases from J, with 9 bases between.

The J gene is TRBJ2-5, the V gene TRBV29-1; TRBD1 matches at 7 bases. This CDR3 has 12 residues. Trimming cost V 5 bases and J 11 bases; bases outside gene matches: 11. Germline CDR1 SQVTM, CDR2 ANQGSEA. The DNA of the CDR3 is TGCAGCGTTTTCAAGGGGGCAGGTGAGCAGTACTTC. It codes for CSVFKGAGEQYF.

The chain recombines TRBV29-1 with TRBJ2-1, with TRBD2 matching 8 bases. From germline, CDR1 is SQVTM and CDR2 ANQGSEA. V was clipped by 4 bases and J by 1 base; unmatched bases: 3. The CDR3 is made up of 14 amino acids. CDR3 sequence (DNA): TGCAGCGTTGTCTTAGCGGGATCCTACAATGAGCAGTTCTTC. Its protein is CSVVLAGSYNEQFF.

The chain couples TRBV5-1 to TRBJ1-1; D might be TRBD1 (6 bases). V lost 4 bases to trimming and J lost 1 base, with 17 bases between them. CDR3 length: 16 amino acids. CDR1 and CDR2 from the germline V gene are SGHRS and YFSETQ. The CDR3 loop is CASSRKPGTTNTEAFF. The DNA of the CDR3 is TGCGCCAGCAGCCGAAAACCCGGGACAACGAACACTGAAGCTTTCTTT.

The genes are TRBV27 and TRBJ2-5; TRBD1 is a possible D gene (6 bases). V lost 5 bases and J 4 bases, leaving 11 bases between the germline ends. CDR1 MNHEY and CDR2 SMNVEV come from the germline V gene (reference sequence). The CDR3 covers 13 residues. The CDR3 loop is CASSLAGAETQYF. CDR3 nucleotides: TGTGCCAGCAGTCTGGCAGGGGCAGAGACCCAGTACTTC.

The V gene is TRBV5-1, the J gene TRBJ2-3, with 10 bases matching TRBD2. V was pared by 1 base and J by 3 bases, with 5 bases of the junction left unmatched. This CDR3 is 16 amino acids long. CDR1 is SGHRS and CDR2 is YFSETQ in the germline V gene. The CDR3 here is CASSLLGLAETDTQYF. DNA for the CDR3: TGCGCCAGCAGCTTGCTCGGACTAGCGGAAACAGATACGCAGTATTTT. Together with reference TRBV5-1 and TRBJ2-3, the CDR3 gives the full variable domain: KAGVTQTPRYLIKTRGQQVTLSCSPISGHRSVSWYQQTPGQGLQFLFEYFSETQRNKGNFPGRFSGRQFSNSRSEMNVSTLELGDSALYLCASSLLGLAETDTQYFGPGTRLTVL.

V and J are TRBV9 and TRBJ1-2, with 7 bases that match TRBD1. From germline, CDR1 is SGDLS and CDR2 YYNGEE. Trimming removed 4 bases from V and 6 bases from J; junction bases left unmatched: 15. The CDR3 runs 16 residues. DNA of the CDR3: TGTGCCAGCAGCTCCTCCACGGGACAGCCAAGAAATGGCTACACCTTC. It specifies CASSSSTGQPRNGYTF.

The CDR3 protein is CASSPPTVNEQFF. CDR3 sequence (DNA): TGTGCCAGCTCACCACCTACAGTCAATGAGCAGTTCTTC. The chain employs TRBV18 and TRBJ2-1, with D hard to call. This CDR3 comprises 13 residues. Germline V gene data show CDR1 as KGHSH and CDR2 as LQKENI. V was trimmed by 0 bases and J by 6 bases, leaving 6 bases between them.